This T cell receptor beta chain was captured by sequencing in a study of patients and donors after allogeneic stem cell transplantation. TCRdb redid the calling of the RT-PCR reads with MiXCR, one entry per CDR3 protein. The sample shows tens of thousands of distinct CDR3 sequences, around 46% of them seen only once. V dropped 5 bases and J dropped 6 bases, with 12 bases sitting between them. This CDR3 is built from 13 residues. CDR1 and CDR2 (germline): SGHAT, FQNNGV. The chain couples TRBV11-2 to TRBJ2-3; D gene unclear. The source of this sequence is a human donor who was either an allogeneic HSCT recipient or a stem cell or donor lymphocyte infusion donor (not recorded which). It is not recorded whose cells these are; they may come from a transplant donor. The sample comprised blood, either unsorted or a sorted T cell fraction (not recorded which). The CDR3 protein is CASSISVRDTQYF. In nucleotides, the CDR3 is TGTGCCAGCAGCATCTCAGTAAGGGATACGCAGTATTTT.